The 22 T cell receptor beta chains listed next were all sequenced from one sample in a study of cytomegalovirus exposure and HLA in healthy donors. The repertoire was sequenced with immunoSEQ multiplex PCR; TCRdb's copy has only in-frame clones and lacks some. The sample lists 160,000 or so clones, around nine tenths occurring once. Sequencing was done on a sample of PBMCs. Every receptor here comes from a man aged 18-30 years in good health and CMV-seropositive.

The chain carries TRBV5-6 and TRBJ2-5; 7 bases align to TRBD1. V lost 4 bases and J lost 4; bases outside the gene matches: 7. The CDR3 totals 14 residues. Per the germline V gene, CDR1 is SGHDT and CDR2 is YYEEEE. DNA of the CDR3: TGTGCCAGCAGCGCGGAACAGGGGCCAGAGACCCAGTACTTC. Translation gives CASSAEQGPETQYF.

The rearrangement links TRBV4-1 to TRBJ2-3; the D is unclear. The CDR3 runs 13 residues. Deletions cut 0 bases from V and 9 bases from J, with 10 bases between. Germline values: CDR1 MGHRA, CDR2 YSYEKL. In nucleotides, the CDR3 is TGCGCCAGCAGCCAAGATACCCTCCGGACGCAGTATTTT. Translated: CASSQDTLRTQYF.

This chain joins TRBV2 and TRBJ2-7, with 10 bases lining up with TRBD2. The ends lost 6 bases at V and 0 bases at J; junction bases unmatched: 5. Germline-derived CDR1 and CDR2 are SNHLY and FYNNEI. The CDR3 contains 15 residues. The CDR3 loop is CASRKASGGSYEQYF. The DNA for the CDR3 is TGTGCCAGCAGAAAAGCTAGCGGGGGCTCCTACGAGCAGTACTTC.

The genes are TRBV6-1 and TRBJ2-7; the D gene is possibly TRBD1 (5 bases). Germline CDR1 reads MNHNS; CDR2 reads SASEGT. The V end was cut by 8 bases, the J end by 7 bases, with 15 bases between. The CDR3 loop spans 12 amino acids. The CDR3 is CASDARAGEQYF. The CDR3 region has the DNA TGTGCCAGCGACGCCAGGGCTGGGGAGCAGTACTTC.

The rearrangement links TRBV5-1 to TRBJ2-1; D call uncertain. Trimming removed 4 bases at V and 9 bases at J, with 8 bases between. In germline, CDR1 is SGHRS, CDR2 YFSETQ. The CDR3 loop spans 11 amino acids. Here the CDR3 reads CASSASVEQFF. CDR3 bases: TGCGCCAGCAGCGCCTCGGTTGAGCAGTTCTTC.

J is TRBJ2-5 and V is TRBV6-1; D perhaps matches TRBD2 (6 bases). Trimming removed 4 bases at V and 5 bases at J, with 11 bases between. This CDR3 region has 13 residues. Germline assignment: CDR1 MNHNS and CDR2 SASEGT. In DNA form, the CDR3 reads TGTGCCAGCAGTGCCGGGAGAGGGGAGACCCAGTACTTC. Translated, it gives CASSAGRGETQYF.

The CDR3 region is CASKSDRAIDEQYF. The CDR3 bases are TGCGCCAGCAAATCGGACAGGGCTATCGACGAGCAGTACTTC. J is TRBJ2-7 and V is TRBV5-1, with 8 positions matching TRBD1. Trimming cost V 6 bases and J 5 bases; bases outside gene matches: 10. CDR3 length: 14 amino acids. In germline, CDR1 is SGHRS, CDR2 YFSETQ.

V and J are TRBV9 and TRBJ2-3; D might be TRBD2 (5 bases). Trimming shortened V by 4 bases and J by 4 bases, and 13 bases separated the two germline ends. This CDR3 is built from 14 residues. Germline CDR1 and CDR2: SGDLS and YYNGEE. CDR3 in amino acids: CASSLSTGADTQYF. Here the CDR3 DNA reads TGTGCCAGCAGCCTTTCGACCGGGGCAGATACGCAGTATTTT.

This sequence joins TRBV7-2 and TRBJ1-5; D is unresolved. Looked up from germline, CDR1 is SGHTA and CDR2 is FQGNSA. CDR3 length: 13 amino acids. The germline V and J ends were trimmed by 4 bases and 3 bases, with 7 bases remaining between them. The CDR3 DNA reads TGTGCCAGCAGCTCCCACTTCAATCAGCCCCAGCATTTT. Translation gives CASSSHFNQPQHF.

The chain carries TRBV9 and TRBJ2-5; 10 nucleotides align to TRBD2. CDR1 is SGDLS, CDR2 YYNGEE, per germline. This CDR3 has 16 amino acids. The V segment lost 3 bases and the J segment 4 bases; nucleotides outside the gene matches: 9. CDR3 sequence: CASSGTWTSGIETQYF. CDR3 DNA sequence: TGTGCCAGCAGCGGCACGTGGACTAGCGGAATAGAGACCCAGTACTTC.

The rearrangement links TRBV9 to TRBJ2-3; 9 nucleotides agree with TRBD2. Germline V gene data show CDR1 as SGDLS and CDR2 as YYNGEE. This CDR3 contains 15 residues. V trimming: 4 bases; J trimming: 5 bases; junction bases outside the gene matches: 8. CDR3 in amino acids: CASSPGTSSKDTQYF. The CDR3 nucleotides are TGTGCCAGCAGCCCCGGGACTAGCTCAAAAGATACGCAGTATTTT.

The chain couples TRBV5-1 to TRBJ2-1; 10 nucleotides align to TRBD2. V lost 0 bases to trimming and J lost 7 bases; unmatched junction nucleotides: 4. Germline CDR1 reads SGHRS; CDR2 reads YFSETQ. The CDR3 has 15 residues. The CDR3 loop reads CASSLGLAGANEQFF. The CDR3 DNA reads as TGCGCCAGCAGCTTGGGGCTAGCGGGAGCAAATGAGCAGTTCTTC.

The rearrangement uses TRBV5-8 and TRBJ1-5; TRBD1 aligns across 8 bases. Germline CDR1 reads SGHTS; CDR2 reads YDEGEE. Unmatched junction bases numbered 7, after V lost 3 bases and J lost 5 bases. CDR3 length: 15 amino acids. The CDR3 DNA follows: TGTGCCAGCAGCTCTGGGACAGGAGGGCATCAGCCCCAGCATTTT. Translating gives CASSSGTGGHQPQHF.

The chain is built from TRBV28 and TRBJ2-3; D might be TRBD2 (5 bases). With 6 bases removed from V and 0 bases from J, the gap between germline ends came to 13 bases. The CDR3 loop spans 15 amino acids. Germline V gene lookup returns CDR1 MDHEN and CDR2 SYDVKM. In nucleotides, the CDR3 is TGTGCCAGCAGGGCGAGGCGGGCTAGCACAGATACGCAGTATTTT. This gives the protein CASRARRASTDTQYF.

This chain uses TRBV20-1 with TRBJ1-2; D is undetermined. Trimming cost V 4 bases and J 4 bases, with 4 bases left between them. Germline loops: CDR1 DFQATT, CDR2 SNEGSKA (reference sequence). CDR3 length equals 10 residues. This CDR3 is CSANSYGYTF. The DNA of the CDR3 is TGCAGTGCTAATAGCTATGGCTACACCTTC.

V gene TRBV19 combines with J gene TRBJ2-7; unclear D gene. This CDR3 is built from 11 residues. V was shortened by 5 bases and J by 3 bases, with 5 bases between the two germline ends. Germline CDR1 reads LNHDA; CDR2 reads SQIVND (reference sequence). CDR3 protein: CASSLNYEQYF. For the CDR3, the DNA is TGTGCCAGTAGTTTAAACTACGAGCAGTACTTC.

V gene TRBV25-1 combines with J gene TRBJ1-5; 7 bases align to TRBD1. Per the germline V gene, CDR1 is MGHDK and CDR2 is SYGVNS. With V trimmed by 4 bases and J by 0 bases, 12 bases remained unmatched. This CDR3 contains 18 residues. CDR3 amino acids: CASSVSPPTGTSNQPQHF. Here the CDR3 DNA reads TGTGCCAGCAGTGTATCCCCCCCGACAGGGACTAGCAATCAGCCCCAGCATTTT. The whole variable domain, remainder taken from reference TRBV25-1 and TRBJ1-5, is EADIYQTPRYLVIGTGKKITLECSQTMGHDKMYWYQQDPGMELHLIHYSYGVNSTEKGDLSSESTVSRIRTEHFPLTLESARPSHTSQYLCASSVSPPTGTSNQPQHFGDGTRLSIL.

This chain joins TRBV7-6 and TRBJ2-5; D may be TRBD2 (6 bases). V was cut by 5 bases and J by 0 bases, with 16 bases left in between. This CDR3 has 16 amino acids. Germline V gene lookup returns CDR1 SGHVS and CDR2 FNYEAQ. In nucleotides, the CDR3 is TGTGCCAGCAGCCTCAGTAGGGACTGGTACCAAGAGACCCAGTACTTC. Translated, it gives CASSLSRDWYQETQYF.

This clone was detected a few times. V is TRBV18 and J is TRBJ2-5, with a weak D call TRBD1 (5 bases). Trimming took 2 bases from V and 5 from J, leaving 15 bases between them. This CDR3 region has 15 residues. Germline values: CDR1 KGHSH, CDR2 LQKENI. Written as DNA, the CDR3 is TGTGCCAGCTCACCAGCAGGGAAGAGTGCGGAGACCCAGTACTTC. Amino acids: CASSPAGKSAETQYF.

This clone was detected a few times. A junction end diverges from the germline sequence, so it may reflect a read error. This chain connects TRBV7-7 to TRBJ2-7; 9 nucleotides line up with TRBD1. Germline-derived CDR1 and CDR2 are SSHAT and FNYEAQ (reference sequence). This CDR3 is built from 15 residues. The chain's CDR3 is CASSLGTGPSYEQYF. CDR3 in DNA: TGTGCTAGCAGCCTTGGGACAGGGCCTTCCTACGAGCAGTACTTC.

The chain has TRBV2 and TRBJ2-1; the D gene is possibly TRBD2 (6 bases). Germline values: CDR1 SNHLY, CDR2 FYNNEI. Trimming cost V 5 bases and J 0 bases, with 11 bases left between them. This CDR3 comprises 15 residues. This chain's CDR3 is CASSPGLVSYNEQFF. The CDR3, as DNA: TGTGCCAGCAGTCCGGGACTCGTCTCCTACAATGAGCAGTTCTTC. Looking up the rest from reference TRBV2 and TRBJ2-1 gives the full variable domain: EPEVTQTPSHQVTQMGQEVILRCVPISNHLYFYWYRQILGQKVEFLVSFYNNEISEKSEIFDDQFSVERPDGSNFTLKIRSTKLEDSAMYFCASSPGLVSYNEQFFGPGTRLTVL.

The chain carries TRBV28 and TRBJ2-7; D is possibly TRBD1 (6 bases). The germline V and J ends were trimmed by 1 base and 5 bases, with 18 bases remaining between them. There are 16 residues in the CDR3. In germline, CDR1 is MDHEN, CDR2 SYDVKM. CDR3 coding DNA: TGTGCCAGCAGTTTATCTGGGGGACACGGATGGGACGAGCAGTACTTC. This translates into CASSLSGGHGWDEQYF.